A single sample gave rise to the 14 T cell receptor beta chains below, sequenced in a study of human T cells and chemical hapten exposure. Documented time point: patch test 1, 2 weeks after DPC sensitization. Specified treatment: therapeutic diphenylcyclopropenone sensitization with weekly scalp DPC. MiXCR was run by TCRdb on the RACE reads, yielding one entry per CDR3 protein. Altogether approximately 82,000 distinct CDR3 sequences are present, approximately 12% being singletons, with the ten largest covering roughly 3.6%. Sequenced material: whole blood, taken in connection with sensitization to the hapten diphenylcyclopropenone (DPC). The source of these receptors is a woman in her sixties or seventies with alopecia areata. Some clones in this sample may be carry-over from other donors' samples.

The table lists this clonotype with many counts. CDR3 loop: CASSLGDRNPYRSGFF. For the CDR3, the DNA is TGTGCCAGCAGCTTAGGGGACAGGAACCCTTATCGCTCTGGGTTCTTT. The chain links TRBV11-2 to TRBJ1-1; 8 nucleotides match TRBD1. J was trimmed by 14 bases and V by 1 base; bases with no gene match: 18. This CDR3 contains 16 residues. The germline V gene encodes CDR1 SGHAT and CDR2 FQNNGV.

This clonotype was counted at least ten times. The V and J genes are TRBV6-5 and TRBJ1-2, with 10 bases aligning to TRBD1. The J segment lost 5 bases and the V segment lost 0 bases, leaving 6 bases of the junction unmatched. This CDR3 contains 16 residues. The germline CDR1 and CDR2 sequences are MNHEY and SVGAGI. DNA of the CDR3: TGTGCCAGCAGTTACTCGAAGGGACAGGGGTGGTATGGCTACACCTTC. Translation: CASSYSKGQGWYGYTF.

The chain combines TRBV3-1 with TRBJ1-1, with D possibly matching TRBD1 (5 bases). Germline CDR1 reads LGHDT; CDR2 reads YNNKEL (reference sequence). CDR3 length: 14 residues. The V end was cut by 0 bases, the J end by 8 bases, with 13 bases between. CDR3 amino acids: CASSQDGGRGEAFF. The DNA of the CDR3 is TGTGCCAGCAGCCAAGATGGGGGAAGGGGAGAAGCTTTCTTT.

This clonotype was seen many times. The V call is TRBV5-1, the J call TRBJ1-6; D ambiguous. This CDR3 has 14 residues. V lost 4 bases and J lost 9, with 14 bases in between. Germline CDR1 reads SGHRS; CDR2 reads YFSETQ. CDR3 loop: CASSQGPEGSPLHF. CDR3 nucleotide sequence: TGCGCCAGCAGCCAAGGACCCGAGGGTTCACCCCTCCACTTT.

This clonotype has a count of ten or more. The rearrangement links TRBV7-6 to TRBJ1-3, with 7 bases fitting TRBD1. The CDR3 is 15 amino acids. CDR1 and CDR2 from the germline V gene are SGHVS and FNYEAQ. J lost 4 bases, V lost 1 base, and 4 bases had no gene match. CDR3 sequence reads: CASSLDGTDGNTIYF. Written as DNA, the CDR3 is TGTGCCAGCAGCTTAGATGGGACAGACGGAAACACCATATATTTT.

This clonotype came up a few times. This chain uses TRBV18 with TRBJ1-6; D ambiguous. Trimming took off 6 bases at V and 5 bases at J, with 17 bases between the two ends. Germline-derived CDR1 and CDR2 are KGHSH and LQKENI. There are 16 residues in the CDR3. The CDR3 DNA is TGTGCCAGCTCCACCCAGGTACAGCTTGATAATTCACCCCTCCACTTT. Its translation is CASSTQVQLDNSPLHF.

The gene calls are TRBV5-4 and TRBJ2-1; 8 bases map to TRBD1. The CDR3 has 14 residues. CDR1 is SGHNT, CDR2 YYREEE, per germline (reference sequence). J lost 9 bases, V lost 2 bases, and 7 bases had no gene match. The CDR3 sequence: CASSLTGGFSEQFF. As DNA, the CDR3 is TGTGCCAGCAGCTTAACAGGGGGATTTAGTGAGCAGTTCTTC.

V and J are TRBV27 and TRBJ1-4; 10 nucleotides line up with TRBD1. J was trimmed by 7 bases and V by 6 bases; bases with no gene match: 5. Germline V lookup: CDR1 MNHEY, CDR2 SMNVEV (reference sequence). The CDR3 spans 14 residues. This chain's CDR3 is CASSPDRGFEKLFF. CDR3 DNA sequence: TGTGCCAGCAGCCCGGACAGGGGGTTTGAAAAACTGTTTTTT.

This chain links TRBV2 with TRBJ1-3; D ambiguous. Germline V gene data show CDR1 as SNHLY and CDR2 as FYNNEI. The V end lost 4 bases, the J end lost 0 bases, and 4 bases lay between the germline ends. This CDR3 region has 13 residues. The CDR3 nucleotides read TGTGCCAGCAGTGCCGTCTCTGGAAACACCATATATTTT. Its translation: CASSAVSGNTIYF.

This clonotype was counted at least ten times. V usage is TRBV29-1 and J usage is TRBJ1-1; D unresolved. The CDR3 is 14 residues long. V lost 2 bases and J lost 3, with 13 bases in between. The germline V gene encodes CDR1 SQVTM and CDR2 ANQGSEA. CDR3 in DNA: TGCAGCGTTGAAATGCGGCATGGGGACACTGAAGCTTTCTTT. Translating gives CSVEMRHGDTEAFF. Filled out from reference TRBV29-1 and TRBJ1-1, the complete variable domain reads SAVISQKPSRDICQRGTSLTIQCQVDSQVTMMFWYRQQPGQSLTLIATANQGSEATYESGFVIDKFPISRPNLTFSTLTVSNMSPEDSSIYLCSVEMRHGDTEAFFGQGTRLTVV.

This clonotype was picked up many times. The gene calls are TRBV10-3 and TRBJ1-1; TRBD1 is a possible D gene (5 bases). Germline CDR1 ENHRY, CDR2 SYGVKD. This CDR3 spans 15 amino acids. V was pared by 3 bases and J by 0 bases, with 11 bases between. CDR3 in DNA: TGTGCCATCAGTGAAAGGGAGGGGTTGAACACTGAAGCTTTCTTT. Protein product: CAISEREGLNTEAFF.

The chain combines TRBV29-1 with TRBJ2-7, with 9 bases that match TRBD1. V lost 2 bases, J lost 3 bases, and 5 bases stayed unmatched. The CDR3 extends over 14 amino acids. Germline CDR1 SQVTM, CDR2 ANQGSEA. The CDR3 DNA reads TGCAGCGTTGAATGGTCGGGACAGGGCTACGAGCAGTACTTC. Residues: CSVEWSGQGYEQYF.

The CDR3 loop is CSVGSTGQPAYEQYF. Written as DNA, the CDR3 is TGCAGCGTTGGATCTACGGGACAACCCGCCTACGAGCAGTACTTC. The rearrangement links TRBV29-1 to TRBJ2-7; a possible D gene is TRBD1 (6 bases). This CDR3 has 15 residues. Between the trimmed V and J ends, which lost 4 bases and 2 bases, there was a span of 18 bases. Germline CDR1 is SQVTM and CDR2 is ANQGSEA.

This chain joins TRBV29-1 and TRBJ1-2; TRBD1 matches at 9 bases. Trimming removed 3 bases from V and 2 bases from J; junction bases left unmatched: 7. This CDR3 has 15 amino acids. The germline V gene encodes CDR1 SQVTM and CDR2 ANQGSEA. For the CDR3, the DNA is TGCAGCGTTGATCACCCCGGGACAGGGAACTATGGCTACACCTTC. Protein sequence: CSVDHPGTGNYGYTF.